The rows below give T cell receptor beta chains drawn from one sample of a study of immune evolution from preneoplasia to lung adenocarcinoma. Sequenced by immunoSEQ multiplex PCR; TCRdb stores in-frame clones only, minus some. The sample records 8,400 or so clones, 80% to 85% being singletons. The sequenced material came from FFPE invasive lung adenocarcinoma tissue. These receptors came from a person aged 45 to 60 with lung adenocarcinoma. Both conserved end residues are part of each CDR3. D genes are given only for firm matches. For some rows the clone size is stated as once, few or many, or as a class when expanded; others skip it.

v_call	clone_size	j_call	d_call	cdr3_aa	cdr3_nt
TRBV29-1	-	TRBJ2-5	-	CSVANRAQETQYF	TGCAGCGTTGCAAACAGGGCGCAAGAGACCCAGTACTTC
TRBV6-1	once	TRBJ2-1	-	CASRAGSYNEQFF	TGTGCCAGCAGGGCGGGTTCCTACAATGAGCAGTTCTTC
TRBV9	-	TRBJ1-6	-	CASSPTAGARPDSPLHF	TGTGCCAGCAGCCCGACCGCTGGGGCAAGGCCGGATTCACCCCTCCACTTT
TRBV11-3	few	TRBJ2-1	TRBD1	CASSIGQGGYEQFF	TGTGCCAGCAGCATCGGACAGGGTGGGTATGAGCAGTTCTTC
TRBV27	-	TRBJ2-7	TRBD1	CASRLRGQGFWYEQYF	TGTGCCAGTAGATTAAGGGGACAGGGCTTTTGGTACGAGCAGTACTTC
TRBV6-1	-	TRBJ1-5	TRBD1	CASSRTGDFRQPQHF	TGTGCCAGCAGTAGGACAGGGGATTTCCGTCAGCCCCAGCATTTT
TRBV27	-	TRBJ1-1	-	CASSLFSQMNTEAFF	TGTGCCAGCAGTTTATTTTCACAGATGAACACTGAAGCTTTCTTT
TRBV2	-	TRBJ2-1	-	CASREIWGTGSYNEQFF	TGTGCCAGCAGGGAGATCTGGGGGACCGGCTCCTACAATGAGCAGTTCTTC
TRBV4-1	few	TRBJ2-7	TRBD2	CASSRLAGAYEQYF	TGCGCCAGCAGCCGCCTAGCGGGAGCCTACGAGCAGTACTTC
TRBV7-6	-	TRBJ2-7	-	CASSFGGEGNTYEQYF	TGTGCCAGCAGCTTCGGGGGTGAAGGGAATACCTACGAGCAGTACTTC
TRBV5-1	-	TRBJ2-6	-	CASTQGLSGANVLTF	TGCGCCAGCACCCAGGGCCTCTCTGGGGCCAACGTCCTGACTTTC
TRBV6-1	-	TRBJ1-1	-	CASSEVGVRAFF	TGTGCCAGCAGTGAAGTGGGGGTCAGGGCTTTCTTT
TRBV2	-	TRBJ2-2	-	CASNSNSNTGELFF	TGTGCCAGCAATAGTAACTCTAACACCGGGGAGCTGTTTTTT
TRBV18	few	TRBJ2-7	TRBD2	CASSPGGRATYEQYF	TGTGCCAGCTCACCGGGCGGGAGGGCCACCTACGAGCAGTACTTC
TRBV6-5	once	TRBJ1-4	-	CASRPIATNEKLFF	TGTGCCAGCAGACCGATTGCAACTAATGAAAAACTGTTTTTT
TRBV6-1	-	TRBJ2-7	TRBD1	CASSEGGTGPTEQYF	TGTGCCAGCAGTGAAGGCGGGACAGGGCCGACCGAGCAGTACTTC
TRBV7-3	-	TRBJ2-1	TRBD1	CASTRTGGLADYYNEQFF	TGTGCCAGCACCCGGACAGGGGGTCTCGCGGACTACTACAATGAGCAGTTCTTC
TRBV19	-	TRBJ2-3	-	CASSTDLLGTDTQYF	TGTGCCAGTAGCACAGATTTATTAGGCACAGATACGCAGTATTTT
TRBV6-5	-	TRBJ2-3	-	CASSYADTQYF	TGTGCCAGCAGTTACGCAGATACGCAGTATTTT
TRBV11-3	-	TRBJ2-2	-	CASSPTLATGELFF	TGTGCCAGCAGCCCCACATTAGCCACCGGGGAGCTATTTTTT
TRBV6-6	-	TRBJ1-2	-	CASSYGGGRYEGYTF	TGTGCCAGCAGTTACGGTGGGGGCCGGTATGAGGGCTACACCTTC
TRBV13	-	TRBJ1-4	-	CASSLRTANEKLFF	TGTGCCAGCAGCTTAAGGACAGCTAATGAAAAACTGTTTTTT
TRBV28	-	TRBJ1-5	TRBD1	CASSSGTGAGQPQHF	TGTGCCAGCAGCTCCGGGACAGGGGCCGGTCAGCCCCAGCATTTT
TRBV7-2	-	TRBJ1-2	TRBD1	CASSLGGQGLGYTF	TGTGCCAGCAGCTTAGGGGGACAGGGGCTTGGGTACACCTTC
TRBV5-1	few	TRBJ2-5	-	CASSLGEGKETQYF	TGCGCCAGCAGCTTGGGCGAGGGAAAAGAGACCCAGTACTTC
TRBV7-3	-	TRBJ2-7	-	CASSHQVVWDPYYEQYF	TGTGCCAGCAGCCATCAGGTAGTTTGGGACCCATACTACGAGCAGTACTTC
TRBV27	-	TRBJ1-1	TRBD1	CASSLDWGGQRSVTEAFF	TGTGCCAGCAGTTTAGATTGGGGGGGACAGCGCTCGGTCACTGAAGCTTTCTTT
TRBV28	-	TRBJ1-6	-	CASSLVAQASPLHF	TGTGCCAGCAGTTTAGTAGCGCAGGCTTCACCCCTCCACTTT
TRBV27	-	TRBJ2-4	-	CASSLYGGGGNSNIQYF	TGTGCCAGCAGTTTATACGGAGGTGGGGGGAATAGTAACATTCAGTACTTC
TRBV11-1	-	TRBJ1-1	TRBD1	CASSLGRGLEAFF	TGTGCCAGCAGCTTGGGCAGGGGGCTTGAAGCTTTCTTT
TRBV7-9	-	TRBJ2-3	TRBD2	CASSLTAGAMDTQYF	TGTGCCAGCAGCTTAACAGCGGGAGCCATGGATACGCAGTATTTT
TRBV7-9	-	TRBJ2-7	-	CASRSGPSYEQYF	TGTGCCAGCAGATCGGGCCCCTCCTACGAGCAGTACTTC
TRBV5-1	-	TRBJ2-1	-	CASSFEGYNEQFF	TGCGCCAGCAGCTTTGAAGGGTACAATGAGCAGTTCTTC
TRBV11-2	-	TRBJ2-7	TRBD1	CASSRGQGAYEQYF	TGTGCCAGCAGCCGGGGACAGGGGGCTTACGAGCAGTACTTC
TRBV28	-	TRBJ1-2	-	CASSLGGQDGYTF	TGTGCCAGCAGCTTGGGGGGGCAGGATGGCTACACCTTC
TRBV6-5	-	TRBJ2-2	-	CASSWEGARTGELFF	TGTGCCAGCAGTTGGGAGGGGGCGCGCACCGGGGAGCTGTTTTTT
TRBV30	-	TRBJ1-5	-	CAWSVTGNQPQHF	TGTGCCTGGAGTGTAACAGGTAATCAGCCCCAGCATTTT
TRBV19	-	TRBJ1-5	-	CASRTTQGYSNQPQHF	TGTGCCAGTAGGACCACCCAGGGTTATAGCAATCAGCCCCAGCATTTT
TRBV2	-	TRBJ2-2	-	CASSEDGGATGELFF	TGTGCCAGCAGTGAAGACGGGGGCGCGACCGGGGAGCTGTTTTTT
TRBV28	-	TRBJ1-1	TRBD1	CASSLGTGGRATEAFF	TGTGCCAGCAGTTTAGGGACAGGGGGCAGAGCAACTGAAGCTTTCTTT
TRBV4-1	-	TRBJ2-2	-	CASSQEGTSPTGELFF	TGCGCCAGCAGCCAAGAGGGAACTAGTCCCACCGGGGAGCTGTTTTTT
TRBV7-3	-	TRBJ2-2	TRBD2	CASSSGTSGANTGELFF	TGTGCCAGCAGCTCGGGGACTAGCGGGGCAAACACCGGGGAGCTGTTTTTT
TRBV4-1	-	TRBJ2-1	TRBD1	CASSQVGTGTGGHSGRIEQFF	TGCGCCAGCAGCCAAGTAGGAACCGGGACAGGGGGCCATAGCGGGAGAATTGAGCAGTTCTTC
TRBV29-1	few	TRBJ2-5	-	CSVAGQEETQYF	TGCAGCGTAGCGGGCCAGGAAGAGACCCAGTACTTC
TRBV6-1	-	TRBJ1-2	-	CASIKGTAVYGYTF	TGTGCCAGCATCAAGGGGACGGCCGTCTATGGCTACACCTTC
TRBV7-9	-	TRBJ2-1	-	CASSLVQGSNEQFF	TGTGCCAGCAGCTTAGTCCAGGGGAGCAATGAGCAGTTCTTC
TRBV19	few	TRBJ1-1	TRBD1	CATSLQGGMMNTEAFF	TGTGCCACCTCGTTACAGGGGGGTATGATGAACACTGAAGCTTTCTTT
TRBV28	-	TRBJ1-2	TRBD1	CASSSLVEGALGYTF	TGTGCCAGCAGTTCACTCGTTGAGGGGGCGCTCGGCTACACCTTC
TRBV13	-	TRBJ2-3	-	CASTQARSTQYF	TGTGCCAGCACCCAAGCTCGGAGTACGCAGTATTTT
TRBV2	-	TRBJ2-5	-	CASSESEGGWFETQYF	TGTGCCAGCAGTGAATCGGAAGGGGGATGGTTCGAGACCCAGTACTTC
TRBV30	-	TRBJ1-5	-	CAWRIQGGSNQPQHF	TGTGCCTGGAGAATACAGGGAGGCAGCAATCAGCCCCAGCATTTT
TRBV30	-	TRBJ2-7	TRBD2	CAWMRGGGYEQYF	TGTGCCTGGATGCGGGGGGGTGGCTACGAGCAGTACTTC
TRBV10-3	-	TRBJ2-3	TRBD2	CASTSGRRGADTQYF	TGTGCCTCAACTAGCGGGAGGCGGGGGGCAGATACGCAGTATTTT
TRBV18	once	TRBJ2-3	TRBD2	CASSPPTWTGGGTDTQYF	TGTGCCAGCTCACCACCGACATGGACGGGGGGGGGCACAGATACGCAGTATTTT
TRBV28	-	TRBJ1-2	-	CATGGFRSYGYTF	TGTGCCACCGGGGGGTTCCGGAGCTATGGCTACACCTTC